One TCR beta chain is described in this entry. This receptor's antigen is unknown. Per-base qualities were not stored, and no clone one base away is much larger. To sequence the TCRbeta CDR3 region, genomic DNA was isolated from the sorted cells. The immunoSEQ Assay was used to sequence the TCRbeta CDR3 regions. TCRdb took over this immuneACCESS table, retaining in-frame rearrangements with V and J assigned. Such tables are incomplete; in checked studies, under half of the missing clones stem from an unresolved V gene, and the remainder is unexplained. For this sample the table gives around 70,000 clones, of which about 89% were detected only once. In total, the top ten clones hold 5.9% of the sample. The CDR3 sequence holds 14 residues, the cysteine and phenylalanine included. Kept here is only the CDR3 DNA, which spans 42 bases and is read in frame from base 1. Trimming accounts for 6 bases at V and 1 base at J, while the number of junction bases matched to no gene is 0. The germline V gene provides CDR1 SGDLS and CDR2 YYNGEE.

These data originate in a study of OX40 agonist ivuxolimab in advanced cancers. Regarding the complete study: Ivuxolimab, which targeted the costimulatory receptor OX40 (CD134), was an agonistic, fully human IgG2 monoclonal antibody. Intravenous ivuxolimab was administered to patients every 2 weeks at six dose levels: 0.01, 0.1, 0.3, 1.5, 3 and 10 mg/kg. Among the roughly 54 dose-escalation patients, some 19 had hepatocellular carcinoma, roughly 15 melanoma, 9 renal cell carcinoma and 9 head and neck cancer. In the dose-escalation cohort, more than 75% of patients were male, and the mean age was approximately 60 years, with a range of 23 to 79. Prior anti-PD-1, anti-PD-L1 or anti-CTLA-4 therapy was permitted, and checkpoint inhibitors had been received by around 40% of dose-escalation patients. Partial responses were achieved by three dose-escalation patients, of whom one had hepatocellular carcinoma and two had cutaneous melanoma. The point of sequencing TCRbeta in the periphery was to test whether ivuxolimab changed TCR sequence diversity and drove clonal T-cell expansion. The paper covers the monotherapy dose-escalation part of the phase I ivuxolimab trial, which included N of about 56 patients.

Patients with a history of autoimmune disease or receiving systemic immunosuppression were excluded from the trial. Peripheral blood for TCR sequencing was collected from all dose cohorts at baseline, on cycle 4 day 1, and on cycle 7 day 1. Samples came from an open-label, multicenter, first-in-human phase I dose-escalation trial of ivuxolimab. Adults with locally advanced or metastatic melanoma, renal cell, hepatocellular, or head and neck squamous cell carcinoma were enrolled in the trial. Before TCR sequencing, CD4+ T cells and CD8+ T cells were sorted from peripheral blood as separate populations. Study-wide conclusions, independent of this receptor: After ivuxolimab, CD8+ T cells had more expanded clones than CD4+ T cells on average. At doses from 0.1 to 3.0 mg/kg, clonal expansion was seen in both CD4+ and CD8+ blood T cells between baseline and week 6. Antigen specificity was not determined for the clonally expanded peripheral T cells. Low levels of normalized T-cell clonal expansion were also seen in some patients who did not respond. In the 0.1-3.0 mg/kg groups, partial responders had among the lowest normalized peripheral clonal expansion, particularly in CD8+ T cells.

The chain is assembled from TRBV9 and TRBJ2-1; 11 of the junction bases match TRBD2. The sample here was CD4+ or CD8+ T cells sorted from blood, taken in a trial of the OX40 agonist ivuxolimab. The sequence came from an adult with an advanced solid tumor such as melanoma, head and neck, liver or kidney cancer. The sequenced DNA: TGTGCCAGCACTAGCGGGGGGTCCTACAATGAGCAGTTCTTC. Its amino acids are CASTSGGSYNEQFF.